This entry describes one T cell receptor (beta chain). This sample was taken from a study of blood T cell repertoires in COVID-19. The CDR3 has 17 amino acids. Germline CDR1 reads KGHSH; CDR2 reads LQKENI. V lost 3 bases to trimming and J lost 0 bases; unmatched junction nucleotides: 7. Sequencing used immunoSEQ multiplex PCR; TCRdb keeps in-frame clones, though not all of them. The sample contains fewer than 300,000 clones, approximately 93% of which appear only once. The chain carries TRBV18 and TRBJ2-7; 11 bases are shared with TRBD1. Sequenced input: peripheral blood. The clonotype comes from a young woman with COVID-19, enrolled during active disease. CDR3 nucleotides: TGTGCCAGCTCACCTTTTGTAGGGACAGGGGGCTCCTACGAGCAGTACTTC. It encodes CASSPFVGTGGSYEQYF.